This T cell receptor beta chain was documented in a study of radiation and T cells in renal cell carcinoma. Study-level points and caveats: Tumor samples were small regions of approximately 0.9 g. Compared with controls, irradiated tumors had more, larger dominant CDR3 motifs.

Treatment given: treatment-naive control, cytoreductive nephrectomy. Control samples are tumors resected by cytoreductive nephrectomy without prior radiation. For this clone: Its cognate antigen is unknown.

CDR1 MNHNY and CDR2 SVGAGI come from the germline V gene (reference sequence). Trimming cost V 2 bases and J 3 bases, with 7 bases left between them. The CDR3 loop spans 13 amino acids. The method was immunoSEQ multiplex PCR; TCRdb's version includes in-frame clones alone and lacks a portion of them. The sample carries approximately 16,000 clones, about 58% recorded once. The sequence derives from a man aged 40-55 years with renal cell carcinoma. The sequencing here drew on tumor tissue, taken from a patient whose treatment was nephrectomy without radiotherapy. The gene calls are TRBV6-6 and TRBJ1-2; maybe TRBD1 (5 bases). The CDR3 bases are TGTGCCAGCAGTTACCTAGGGGACTATGGCTACACCTTC. It specifies CASSYLGDYGYTF.